This passage covers 11 T cell receptor beta chains from one sample sequenced in a study of tumor-infiltrating lymphocytes in glioblastoma multiforme. Multiple V-beta primers and a C-beta primer amplified TCRB from RNA. One entry per CDR3 protein, called by TCRdb with MiXCR from the multiplex PCR reads. This table holds 25,000 to 40,000 distinct CDR3 sequences, about 58% found once. The specimen was brain tumor tissue. The source of these receptors is a male donor with glioblastoma.

To note about this clonotype: Its ends do not fully match the called genes, so a read error is possible. The DNA of the CDR3 is TGCGCCAGCAGCCCACCCCCCTCTCAAGATGCGCAGTATTTT. Residues: CASSPPPSQDAQYF. The chain has TRBV5-1 and TRBJ2-3; D call uncertain. The CDR3 runs to 14 residues. Looked up from germline, CDR1 is SGHRS and CDR2 is YFSETQ.

This clonotype has at least ten counts. Germline is not matched at one junction end, which may reflect a read error. The gene calls are TRBV29-1 and TRBJ2-1; D gene ambiguous. The CDR3 runs 14 residues. Per germline, CDR1 SQVTM and CDR2 ANQGSEA. The CDR3 sequence is CSVEGPNSYNEQFF. In nucleotides, the CDR3 is TGCAGCGTCGAAGGACCGAATTCCTACAATGAGCAGTTCTTC.

This clonotype has a single count. A read error may be the cause here, since a much bigger clone is one base away. The rearrangement joins TRBV5-1 to TRBJ1-1; D not certain. Germline-derived CDR1 and CDR2 are SGHRS and YFSETQ. Trimming took off 4 bases at V and 6 bases at J, with 13 bases between the two ends. This CDR3 comprises 13 residues. CDR3 residues: CASSPGVGSEAFF. The CDR3 DNA sequence: TGCGCCAGCAGCCCCGGGGTGGGTTCTGAAGCTTTCTTT. Variable domain in full (rest from reference TRBV5-1 and TRBJ1-1): KAGVTQTPRYLIKTRGQQVTLSCSPISGHRSVSWYQQTPGQGLQFLFEYFSETQRNKGNFPGRFSGRQFSNSRSEMNVSTLELGDSALYLCASSPGVGSEAFFGQGTRLTVV.

This rearrangement joins TRBV6-1 to TRBJ2-6, with 12 bases lining up with TRBD2. Germline CDR1 reads MNHNS; CDR2 reads SASEGT. V gave up 11 bases and J gave up 4 bases; unmatched junction bases: 12. The CDR3 spans 17 residues. The CDR3 loop is CAYSRTSGMPGANVLTF. The CDR3 DNA sequence: TGTGCCTACAGCAGGACTAGCGGGATGCCCGGGGCCAACGTCCTGACTTTC.

In the case of this clonotype: The junction shows a germline mismatch at one end, possibly a read error. This sequence joins TRBV30 and TRBJ2-7; D gene uncertain. The germline CDR1 and CDR2 sequences are GTSNPN and SVGIG (reference sequence). The CDR3 is 13 amino acids. DNA of the CDR3: TGTGCCTGGACCGGTGGGAACTCCTACGAGCAGCACTTC. It yields the protein CAWTGGNSYEQHF. The whole variable domain, remainder taken from reference TRBV30 and TRBJ2-7, is SQTIHQWPATLVQPVGSPLSLECTVEGTSNPNLYWYRQAAGRGLQLLFYSVGIGQISSEVPQNLSASRPQDRQFILSSKKLLLSDSGFYLCAWTGGNSYEQHFGPGTRLTVT.

This clonotype is categorized as medium-sized. V is TRBV6-5 and J is TRBJ2-1; 7 bases agree with TRBD1. This CDR3 is built from 14 residues. V gave up 6 bases and J gave up 8 bases; unmatched junction bases: 10. Germline lookup yields CDR1 MNHEY and CDR2 SVGAGI. The CDR3 DNA follows: TGTGCCAGCAGGCCGGGACAGCTGGGCGATGAGCAGTTCTTC. Translating it yields CASRPGQLGDEQFF.

V and J are TRBV4-2 and TRBJ2-7; no firm D call. Germline lookup yields CDR1 LGHNA and CDR2 YNFKEQ. Deletions cut 8 bases from V and 2 bases from J, with 7 bases between. This CDR3 contains 11 residues. The CDR3 DNA is TGTGCCAGCGGCAATGCCTACGAGCAGTACTTC. It is translated as CASGNAYEQYF.

Of note for this clonotype: The junction and the germline gene differ at one end; a read error may be behind it. This chain connects TRBV20-1 to TRBJ2-1; TRBD2 matches at 10 bases. CDR3 size: 16 residues. CDR1 DFQATT and CDR2 SNEGSKA come from the germline V gene (reference sequence). DNA for the CDR3: TGCAGTGCTAGTCGACCGGGACTAGCGAGTATGAATGAGGAGTTCTTC. Protein product: CSASRPGLASMNEEFF.

A note on this clonotype: The germline gene is not matched at one end of the junction; a read error may be the cause. The chain couples TRBV7-9 to TRBJ1-5; TRBD1 aligns across 7 bases. This CDR3 has 15 amino acids. Germline V lookup: CDR1 SEHNR, CDR2 FQNEAQ (reference sequence). CDR3 sequence reads: CSSSLGGGGNQPQHF. The CDR3 DNA reads as TGTTCCAGCAGCTTAGGAGGGGGCGGCAATCAGCCCCAGCATTTC.

On this clonotype itself: Here the CDR3 omits its conserved ending phenylalanine or tryptophan, so a read error is the likely source. The gene calls are TRBV12-3 or TRBV12-4 and TRBJ1-2, with D uncertain. Trimming left V 8 bases short and J 1 base short, with 11 bases between. The CDR3 is made up of 13 amino acids. CDR3 amino acids: CASRAEINYGYTC. CDR3 in DNA: TGTGCCAGCCGTGCAGAGATTAACTATGGCTACACCTGC.

The V call is TRBV20-1, the J call TRBJ2-1; 16 bases agree with TRBD2. In germline, CDR1 is DFQATT, CDR2 SNEGSKA (reference sequence). The ends lost 3 bases at V and 6 bases at J; junction bases unmatched: 14. The CDR3 is 19 amino acids. DNA for the CDR3: TGCAGTGCTAGGGACAGGGGGGGACTAGCGGGAGGGCCCATCAATGAGCAGTTCTTC. Translating gives CSARDRGGLAGGPINEQFF.